What follows describes a single TCR beta chain. The ends lost 10 bases at V and 0 bases at J; junction bases unmatched: 9. The CDR3 consists of 15 residues. CDR1 is MNHEY and CDR2 is SVGAGI in the germline V gene. The data were obtained in a study of cytomegalovirus exposure and HLA in healthy donors. Assay: immunoSEQ multiplex PCR; the TCRdb copy retains only in-frame clones and omits some. This table holds 250,000 to 400,000 clones, roughly 87% found once. The sequencing sample was made of PBMCs. The receptor comes from a man aged 25 to 45 in good health and CMV-seronegative. The gene calls are TRBV6-5 and TRBJ1-5; 7 bases fit TRBD1. CDR3 bases: TGTGCCACCGCCGGGGACAGATTTAGCAATCAGCCCCAGCATTTT. It specifies CATAGDRFSNQPQHF.